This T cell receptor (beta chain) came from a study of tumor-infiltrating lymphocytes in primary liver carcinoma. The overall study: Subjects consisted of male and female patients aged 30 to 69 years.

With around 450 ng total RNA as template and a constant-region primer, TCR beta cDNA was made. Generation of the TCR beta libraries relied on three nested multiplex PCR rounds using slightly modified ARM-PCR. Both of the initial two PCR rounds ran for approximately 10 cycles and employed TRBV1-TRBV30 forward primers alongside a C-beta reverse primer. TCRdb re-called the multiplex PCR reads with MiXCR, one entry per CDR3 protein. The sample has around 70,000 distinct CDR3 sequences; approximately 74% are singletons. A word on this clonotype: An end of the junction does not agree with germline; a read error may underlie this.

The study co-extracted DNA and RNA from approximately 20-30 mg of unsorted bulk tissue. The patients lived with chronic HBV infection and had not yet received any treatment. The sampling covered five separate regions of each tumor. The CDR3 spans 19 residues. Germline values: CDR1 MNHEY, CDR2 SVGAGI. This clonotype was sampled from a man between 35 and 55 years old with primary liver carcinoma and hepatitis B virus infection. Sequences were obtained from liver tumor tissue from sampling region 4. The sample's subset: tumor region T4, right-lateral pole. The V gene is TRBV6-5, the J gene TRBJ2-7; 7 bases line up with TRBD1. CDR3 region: CASSHSERGPVLGSYEQYF. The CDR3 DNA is TGTGCCAGCAGTCACTCGGAAAGGGGGCCTGTCTTGGGCTCCTACGAGCAGTACTTC.